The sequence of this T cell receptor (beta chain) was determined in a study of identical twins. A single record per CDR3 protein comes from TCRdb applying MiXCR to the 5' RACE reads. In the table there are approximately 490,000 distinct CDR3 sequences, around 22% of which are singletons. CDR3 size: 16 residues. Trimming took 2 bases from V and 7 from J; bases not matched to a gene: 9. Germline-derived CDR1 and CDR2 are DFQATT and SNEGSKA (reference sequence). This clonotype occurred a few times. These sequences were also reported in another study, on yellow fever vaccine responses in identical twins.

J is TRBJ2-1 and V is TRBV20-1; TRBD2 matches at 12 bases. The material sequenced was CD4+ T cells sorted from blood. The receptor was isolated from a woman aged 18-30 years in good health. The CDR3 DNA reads TGCAGTGCTAGACGACTAGCGGGAGTGAATTTGAATGAGCAGTTCTTC. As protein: CSARRLAGVNLNEQFF.